This entry describes one T cell receptor (beta chain). Antigen unknown. The data derive from a study of glioma-infiltrating T cells. This CDR3 has 15 amino acids. The germline V gene encodes CDR1 SGHRS and CDR2 YFSETQ. The ends lost 3 bases at V and 1 base at J; junction bases unmatched: 6. Study results and limitations: Above-expected tissue-blood divergence occurred in all gliomas, most in low-grade ones. Tissue and blood shared very few CDR3 sequences.

The iRepertoire nested amplicon-rescue multiplex PCR amplified TCR alpha and beta CDR3s from RNA. MiXCR, run by TCRdb on the multiplex PCR reads, gives a single entry per CDR3 protein. The sample has tens of thousands of distinct CDR3 sequences; 20% to 25% are singletons. This TCR was sampled from a human donor with low-grade glioma or glioblastoma, undergoing nonglioma brain surgery, or in good health (not recorded which). The sample comprised glioma tissue, nonneoplastic brain tissue, or PBMCs (not recorded which). This chain connects TRBV5-1 to TRBJ1-1; 7 bases fit TRBD1. The CDR3 nucleotides are TGCGCCAGCAGCTGGGGGACAGCGCGGAACACTGAAGCTTTCTTT. The encoded protein is CASSWGTARNTEAFF.